This TCR beta chain was captured in a study of vaccination effects on CD4 cells after COVID-19. Antigen-specific CD4+ T cells were expanded with viral peptide pools in the ViraFEST assay before sequencing. Scientists isolated CD4+ T cells after a roughly 9-day culture period ended. Participants completed two doses of the BNT162b2 or mRNA-1273 vaccine. Study-wide findings and caveats: There was only 1 of 255 vaccine-induced clones in healthy vaccinees that cross-reacted with common cold coronaviruses.

Only in-frame clones appear in the TCRdb table, and some are missing; sequencing was by immunoSEQ multiplex PCR. In the table there are 57,000 or so clones, around four fifths of which are singletons. The CDR3 consists of 10 residues. Looked up from germline, CDR1 is DFQATT and CDR2 is SNEGSKA (reference sequence). V was cut by 3 bases and J by 5 bases, with 4 bases left in between. Of note for this clone: Its antigen is still unknown.

The specimen was CD4+ T cells from PBMCs cultured with HCoV-229E spike peptides, collected after COVID-19 vaccination. This chain connects TRBV20-1 to TRBJ1-2; D gene uncertain. This clonotype originated in a human donor who received a COVID-19 vaccine. In nucleotides, the CDR3 is TGCAGTGCTAGGACGTATGGCTACACCTTC. Protein: CSARTYGYTF.